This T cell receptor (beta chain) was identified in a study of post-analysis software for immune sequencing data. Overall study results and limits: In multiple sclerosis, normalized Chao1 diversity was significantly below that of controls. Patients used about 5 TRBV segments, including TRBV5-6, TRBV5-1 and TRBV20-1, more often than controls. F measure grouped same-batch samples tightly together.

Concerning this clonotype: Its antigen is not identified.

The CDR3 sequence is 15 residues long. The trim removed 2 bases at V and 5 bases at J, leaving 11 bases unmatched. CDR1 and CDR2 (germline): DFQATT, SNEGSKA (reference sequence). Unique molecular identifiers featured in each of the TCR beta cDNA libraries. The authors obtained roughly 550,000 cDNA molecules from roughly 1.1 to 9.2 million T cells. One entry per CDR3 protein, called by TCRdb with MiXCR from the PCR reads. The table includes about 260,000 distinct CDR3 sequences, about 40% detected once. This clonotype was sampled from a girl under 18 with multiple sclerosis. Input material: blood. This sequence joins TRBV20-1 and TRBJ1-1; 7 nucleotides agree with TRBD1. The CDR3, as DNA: TGCAGTGCTAGAAGGGCAGGGGGAATGGAAACTGAAGCTTTCTTT. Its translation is CSARRAGGMETEAFF.